Listed below are T cell receptor beta chains from one sample, sequenced in a study of T-cell memory formation after mild COVID-19. Each CDR3 protein is one row after TCRdb ran MiXCR on the 5' RACE reads. Of around 450,000 distinct CDR3 sequences in the sample, 20% to 25% were seen once. The specimen sequenced was PBMCs or a T cell subset sorted from them (not recorded which). The receptors shown here come from an adult woman who had mild COVID-19 (a few samples of this study predate the infection). Cell type and time point are not known. Both conserved end residues are part of each CDR3. D genes are given only for firm matches. Rows give clone size only sometimes, using once, few, many, or a class for an expanded clone.

NA	TRBV3-1	NA	TRBJ2-1	TGTGCCAGCAGCCCGGGCTTTGAGCAGTTCTTC	CASSPGFEQFF
few	TRBV27	NA	TRBJ1-2	TGTGCCAGCAAGCCAGGGTCTAACTATGGCTACACCTTC	CASKPGSNYGYTF
few	TRBV6-5	NA	TRBJ1-5	TGTGCCAGCAGTAGTCTCTGGGACCTTGACCAGCCCCAGCATTTT	CASSSLWDLDQPQHF
NA	TRBV5-1	NA	TRBJ2-2	TGCGCCAGCAGAAAAGGGCTGGCGCCGAACACCGGGGAGCTGTTTTTT	CASRKGLAPNTGELFF
many	TRBV5-1	NA	TRBJ1-5	TGCGCCAGCAGCTTGGGTCAGGGTGGTCAGCCCCAGCATTTT	CASSLGQGGQPQHF
many	TRBV9	NA	TRBJ2-1	TGTGCCAGCAGCCCCAGGGTGGCCGGGGGTAACAATGAGCAGTTCTTC	CASSPRVAGGNNEQFF
NA	TRBV7-9	TRBD1	TRBJ1-2	TGTGCCAGCTTCGAGGGGGCCTCGTCCTATGGCTACACCTTC	CASFEGASSYGYTF
NA	TRBV4-2	NA	TRBJ2-1	TGTGCCAGCAGCCAAGGGTCCGGGAACCCGCGGTTCTTC	CASSQGSGNPRFF
NA	TRBV6-5	NA	TRBJ2-7	TGTGCCAGCAGTTATTCGCCCACACACGAGCAGTACTTC	CASSYSPTHEQYF
few	TRBV7-9	TRBD1	TRBJ2-5	TGTGCCAGCAGCTTTCGAGCCGGGACAGGGAGAGAGACCCAGTACTTC	CASSFRAGTGRETQYF
few	TRBV12-3/TRBV12-4	NA	TRBJ2-5	TGTGCCAGCAGTTGGGAGACCGGGACGGGGATGTACTTC	CASSWETGTGMYF
NA	TRBV10-2	TRBD2	TRBJ2-3	TGCGCCAGCAGTGATAAACGGACTAGCGGAGGGGATACGCAGTATTTT	CASSDKRTSGGDTQYF
few	TRBV20-1	TRBD1	TRBJ1-1	TGCAGTGCTAGTAAGGGACAGGGGGAAGCTTTCTTT	CSASKGQGEAFF
NA	TRBV7-8	NA	TRBJ1-5	TGTGCCAGCAGCTTAGCGGGGGCAGGCAATCAGCCCCAGCATTTT	CASSLAGAGNQPQHF
NA	TRBV19	TRBD2	TRBJ2-7	TGTGCCAGTAGTATAAAGGCGGGAGGCCTCGACGAGCAGTACTTC	CASSIKAGGLDEQYF
few	TRBV25-1	TRBD1	TRBJ1-1	TGTGCCAGCAGTGAGCCAGGGGGCGAGGCCACTGAAGCTTTCTTT	CASSEPGGEATEAFF
NA	TRBV21-1	NA	TRBJ1-2	TGTGCCAGCTTGGTTAGAAGGCGGGAAAACTATGGCTACACCTTC	CASLVRRRENYGYTF
few	TRBV7-3	NA	TRBJ2-1	TGTGCCAGCAGCTTTTCGACTAGGAATGAGCAGTTCTTC	CASSFSTRNEQFF
once	TRBV12-3/TRBV12-4	NA	TRBJ1-5	TGTGCCAGCAGCGGGACGGCGAGGGATCAGCCCCAGCATTTT	CASSGTARDQPQHF
few	TRBV7-8	TRBD1	TRBJ2-6	TGTGCCAGCAGCCCGGACAGGGGGCCGTCTGGGGCCAACGTCCTGACTTTC	CASSPDRGPSGANVLTF
NA	TRBV6-1	NA	TRBJ1-1	TGTGCCAGCAGTGAAAGGGGAGCCACTGAAGCTTTCTTT	CASSERGATEAFF
NA	TRBV6-5	TRBD2	TRBJ2-5	TGTGCCAGCAGTCCGCCCGGACTAGCGGGGGGGCCTGAGACCCAGTACTTC	CASSPPGLAGGPETQYF
NA	TRBV11-3	NA	TRBJ2-2	TGTGCCAGCAGCTCCAGAGGGGGTACCGGGGAGCTGTTTTTT	CASSSRGGTGELFF
NA	TRBV11-2	TRBD2	TRBJ2-3	TGTGCCAGCAGCGTGGTAGCGGGAGGATCCGCAGATACGCAGTATTTT	CASSVVAGGSADTQYF
few	TRBV4-1	NA	TRBJ2-1	TGCGCCAGCAGCCAGGGGTTGGCGGGGGCCGCCGGTGAGCAGTTCTTC	CASSQGLAGAAGEQFF
NA	TRBV29-1	TRBD2	TRBJ2-1	TGCAGCGTTGAAGTTAGCGGGGACTCCTACAATGAGCAGTTCTTC	CSVEVSGDSYNEQFF
NA	TRBV12-3/TRBV12-4	NA	TRBJ1-2	TGTGCCAGCAGTCCCTCGAGGGGCGCGGGAGGCTACACCTTC	CASSPSRGAGGYTF
many	TRBV7-9	TRBD2	TRBJ2-2	TGTGCCACTCCGGGACTAGCGGGTCTAGAGACCGGGGAGCTGTTTTTT	CATPGLAGLETGELFF
NA	TRBV12-3/TRBV12-4	NA	TRBJ2-5	TGTGCCAGCAGTTATCCCGGGACCCAAGAGACCCAGTACTTC	CASSYPGTQETQYF
NA	TRBV19	TRBD1	TRBJ2-6	TGTGCCAGCGCGGACAGGGGTGGGGCCAACGTCCTGACTTTC	CASADRGGANVLTF
NA	TRBV7-9	NA	TRBJ1-4	TGTGCCAGCAGCTTGGGGACGGTGAATGAAAAACTGTTTTTT	CASSLGTVNEKLFF
NA	TRBV7-6	TRBD2	TRBJ2-7	TGTGCCAGCAGCCGAGGACTGCCCGGGGGGTTCGAGCAGTACTTC	CASSRGLPGGFEQYF
many	TRBV7-9	NA	TRBJ2-5	TGTGCCAGCAGCTTATTACAGGGTATCGAGACCCAGTACTTC	CASSLLQGIETQYF
NA	TRBV6-2/TRBV6-3	NA	TRBJ1-2	TGTGCCAGCAGTTACCGACGGGACCGCTTGAACTATGGCTACACCTTC	CASSYRRDRLNYGYTF
NA	TRBV28	TRBD2	TRBJ2-1	TGTGCCAGCATGAGCGGGGGGGTCTCCTACAATGAGCAGTTCTTC	CASMSGGVSYNEQFF
few	TRBV5-1	TRBD2	TRBJ2-7	TGCGCCAGCAGCTTGGAAACTAGCGGGGGCTTCGAGCAGTACTTC	CASSLETSGGFEQYF
few	TRBV12-5	NA	TRBJ2-5	TGTGCTAGTGCAGACAGCCAAGAGACCCAGTACTTC	CASADSQETQYF
many	TRBV7-9	NA	TRBJ2-5	TGTGCCAGCAGCAAGGCGACAGGGAGGGAGACCCAGTACTTC	CASSKATGRETQYF
few	TRBV4-1	NA	TRBJ1-1	TGCGCCAGCAGCATAGGAGGCGGGGGCACTGAAGCTTTCTTT	CASSIGGGGTEAFF
NA	TRBV24-1	NA	TRBJ1-6	TGTGCCAGACACAATTCACCCCTCCACTTT	CARHNSPLHF
many	TRBV3-2	NA	TRBJ1-2	TGTGCCAGCAGCCACCTTTTAGACCGCTATGGCTACACCTTC	CASSHLLDRYGYTF
NA	TRBV10-2	NA	TRBJ1-2	TGCGCCAGCAGTGAGTCATGGCCCACCGGGGGCTACACCTTC	CASSESWPTGGYTF
few	TRBV24-1	TRBD2	TRBJ2-3	TGTGCCACCAGTGATACAGCGGGAGGATTTACAGATACGCAGTATTTT	CATSDTAGGFTDTQYF
once	TRBV20-1	NA	TRBJ1-1	TGCAGTGCTCTCATGGGAGGGCCAGGTGAAGCTTTCTTT	CSALMGGPGEAFF
many	TRBV7-3	NA	TRBJ2-1	TGTGCCAGCAGTCCGGACAACCACAATGAGCAGTTCTTC	CASSPDNHNEQFF
NA	TRBV4-3	NA	TRBJ2-1	TGCGCCAGCAGCCAGGACGGATCAACCTACAATGAGCAGTTCTTC	CASSQDGSTYNEQFF
few	TRBV18	NA	TRBJ1-1	TGTGCCAGCTCATCAACTTCGGACACTGAAGCTTTCTTT	CASSSTSDTEAFF
NA	TRBV5-1	NA	TRBJ2-4	TGCGCCAGCGAATGGATTCTAGCCAAAAACATTCAGTACTTC	CASEWILAKNIQYF
NA	TRBV12-3/TRBV12-4	TRBD1	TRBJ1-1	TGTGCCAGCAGTTTCTATTGGGGACAGGGGAACACTGAAGCTTTCTTT	CASSFYWGQGNTEAFF
once	TRBV12-3/TRBV12-4	NA	TRBJ1-1	TGTGCCAGCGCAGGTACTATGAACACTGAAGCTTTCTTT	CASAGTMNTEAFF
NA	TRBV6-5	NA	TRBJ1-1	TGTGCCAGCAGTTACATAAGCGGCGGACTGAACACTGAAGCTTTCTTT	CASSYISGGLNTEAFF
few	TRBV29-1	NA	TRBJ2-1	TGCAGCGTCCCCCGGGGGATTTACAATGAGCAGTTCTTC	CSVPRGIYNEQFF
NA	TRBV11-2	NA	TRBJ2-3	TGTGCCAGCAGCCCGGGGCGGGGAGCCGGCCCAGATACGCAGTATTTT	CASSPGRGAGPDTQYF